This T cell receptor beta chain stems from a study of blood T cell repertoires in COVID-19. Looked up from germline, CDR1 is SNHLY and CDR2 is FYNNEI. V lost 6 bases and J lost 6; bases outside the gene matches: 4. This CDR3 spans 13 amino acids. The assay was immunoSEQ multiplex PCR, and TCRdb's table has in-frame clones only and misses some. The profile covers 120,000 to 150,000 clones, with roughly 84% appearing a single time and 5.5% to 7.5% taken by the ten largest. What was sequenced was PBMCs or T cells enriched from blood (not recorded which). The origin of this receptor is a woman between 45 and 65 years old who had been exposed to COVID-19. The V call is TRBV2, the J call TRBJ2-1; 8 bases agree with TRBD2. The CDR3 spells CASRKGLANEQFF. CDR3 DNA: TGTGCCAGCAGAAAAGGACTAGCCAATGAGCAGTTCTTC.